The clone carrying this T cell receptor (beta chain) has just a few counts. What it recognizes is unknown. Each CDR3 protein gets one entry after TCRdb re-called the 5' RACE reads with MiXCR. The sample lists 350,000 to 450,000 distinct CDR3 sequences; roughly an eighth were seen once. Germline values: CDR1 SGHRS, CDR2 YFSETQ. V lost 4 bases to trimming and J lost 8 bases; unmatched junction nucleotides: 5. The CDR3 consists of 14 residues. This entry comes from a study of T-cell memory formation after mild COVID-19. Whole-study context: For the most part, TCR clusters were specific to one donor. Findings and limits, study-wide: Clonal second-wave expansions that peaked on day 37 had unconfirmed SARS-CoV-2 specificity. Clones that got smaller from day 15 to 85 had even CD4/CD8, while clones growing later tipped toward CD4+.

Sequencing input: PBMCs or a T cell subset sorted from them (not recorded which). The receptor was derived from a man in his late teens or twenties who had mild COVID-19 (a few samples of this study predate the infection). Cell type and time point are not known. This chain links TRBV5-1 with TRBJ1-4; 10 bases fit TRBD1. This chain's CDR3 is CASSTGQGKEKLFF. In DNA form, the CDR3 reads TGCGCCAGCAGCACGGGACAGGGGAAGGAAAAACTGTTTTTT.